This T cell receptor beta chain was recorded in a study of blood T cell repertoires in COVID-19. Whole-study context: Collection of acute and convalescent COVID-19 samples took place in the United States, Italy and Spain. PBMCs, B-cell-depleted T cells, or T cells were the source of the cDNA or gDNA that made up the material.

Original handling: For nucleated cells, counts were estimated from reference gene primer amplification. The table came from immunoSEQ multiplex PCR; TCRdb's copy has only in-frame clones and leaves some out. V, J and clone size are taken as reported in that table, and D and trimming were inferred from the DNA itself. The repertoire has 200,000 to 250,000 clones, 70% to 90% of them found once; the top ten carry 5% to 8%. The V gene's germline CDR1 is MGHRA and CDR2 YSYEKL. CDR3 length: 13 amino acids. The germline V and J ends were trimmed by 6 bases and 4 bases, with 10 bases remaining between them. J is TRBJ2-1 and V is TRBV4-1; D gene unclear. The specimen sequenced was peripheral blood. This clonotype was obtained from a woman aged 60-75 years with active or convalescent COVID-19. The CDR3 spells CASSPRRYNEQFF. The CDR3 DNA follows: TGCGCCAGCAGTCCTAGAAGGTACAATGAGCAGTTCTTC.